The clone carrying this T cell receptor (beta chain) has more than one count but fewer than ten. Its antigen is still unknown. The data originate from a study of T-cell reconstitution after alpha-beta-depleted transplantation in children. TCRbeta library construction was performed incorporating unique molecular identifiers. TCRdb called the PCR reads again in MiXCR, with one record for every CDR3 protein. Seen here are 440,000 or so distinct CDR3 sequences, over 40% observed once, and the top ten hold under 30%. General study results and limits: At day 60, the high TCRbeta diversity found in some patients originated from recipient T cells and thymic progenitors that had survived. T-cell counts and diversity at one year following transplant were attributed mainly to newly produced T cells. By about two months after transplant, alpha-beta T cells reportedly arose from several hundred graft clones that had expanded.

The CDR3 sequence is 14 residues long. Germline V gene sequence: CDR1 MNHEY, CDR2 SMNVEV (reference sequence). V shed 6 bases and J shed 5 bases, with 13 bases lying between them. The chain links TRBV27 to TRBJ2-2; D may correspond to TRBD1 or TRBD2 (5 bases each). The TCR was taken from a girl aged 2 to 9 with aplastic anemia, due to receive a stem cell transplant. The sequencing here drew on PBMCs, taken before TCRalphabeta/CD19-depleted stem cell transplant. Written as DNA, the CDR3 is TGTGCCAGCAGCCACGAGTGGGGGACCGGGGAGCTGTTTTTT. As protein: CASSHEWGTGELFF.